The entry below gives a single T cell receptor beta chain sequence along with its context. The antigen this receptor binds is unknown. Receptors were amplified or captured by the immunoSEQ multiplex PCR assay. A mixture of 60 forward primers for TCR Vbeta segments and 13 reverse primers for TCR Jbeta segments was used in the multiplex PCR. Amplification of the CDR3 region of rearranged TCR beta genes was performed with a multiplex PCR assay on genomic DNA. The Illumina HiSeq System was used to sequence the amplified TCR beta libraries as 87-base-pair reads. In the original analysis: A later analysis tallied roughly 80 million unique TCR beta chains across the 700 or so repertoires, and some 10 million of those chains were shared by two or more donors. A nearest-neighbor algorithm error-corrected the raw reads and collapsed the reads into unique sequences, merging closely related sequences to remove PCR and sequencing errors. To assign V, D and J gene segments, CDR3 sequences were aligned to IMGT reference sequences. For a sequence to be retained, a match of at least six nucleotides to both a V gene segment and a J gene segment was required. A rearrangement counted as productive if the CDR3 had no stop codons and remained in frame with V and J, and every other rearrangement counted as non-productive. Following IMGT convention, CDR3 was defined as the stretch from the second conserved V-encoded cysteine to the conserved J-encoded phenylalanine. The earlier analysis of 550 to 650 of the donors excluded any sequence lacking an unambiguous match to a single V gene segment. An earlier analysis of approximately 590 of the donors classified V segments as functional when productive rearrangements were above 56.7% and as segregating when the standard deviation between donors was above 5%. A statistical classification framework was built for diagnosing cytomegalovirus status from the catalog of TCR beta chain sequences. A later analysis assigned V and J genes by comparing TCR nucleotide sequences with IMGT/GENE-DB human TR gene sequences. In a later analysis, CDR3 sequences and most-parsimonious VDJ recombination scenarios were assigned using the TCRdist pipeline. A later analysis defined each TCR beta chain by its CDR3 amino acid sequence plus V-gene family, and excluded reads lacking a unique V-gene family. To address suspected cross-contamination and a sequencing artifact, a later analysis removed roughly 640 highly shared, low-generation-probability nucleotide sequences. In a later analysis, a clonal expansion index for each public chain was calculated from normalized within-repertoire ranks of inferred template counts. In a later analysis, generation probabilities were computed with a VDJ recombination model fitted to out-of-frame rearrangements, and the resulting probabilities were checked against IGoR. A later analysis scored TCR-TCR, TCR-HLA and TCR-CMV co-occurrence with hypergeometric tests, applying a repertoire-size bias correction to TCR pairs. False discovery rates were estimated in a later analysis by permuting HLA or CMV assignments 20 times. In a later analysis, co-occurring TCRs were grouped using DBSCAN, and TCRdist sequence similarity was added for clustering within HLA-allele-positive subsets. For co-occurrence clustering, repertoires with fewer than 30,000 or more than 120,000 public chains were excluded, along with about five repertoires with anomalous nucleotide sharing. Imported from immuneACCESS, the table was reduced by TCRdb to in-frame sequences with V and J called. These copies leave out some clones; in studies compared against another copy, an unresolved V gene accounts for under half, and the cause of the remainder is not known. The V and J calls and clone size were taken over from that table, and D and trimming were inferred from the DNA. The sample table holds some 200,000 clones. Of the sample, about 1% is held by the ten largest clones.

In total, 630 or so healthy bone marrow donors made up the cohort. At the time of sampling, every cohort member was nominally healthy, though immune exposures that went unrecorded were likely present. The donor was CMV seropositive and was included in the group of 290 or so seropositive cohort members. Every donor gave a peripheral blood sample, and the peripheral blood mononuclear cells from that sample were used for TCR beta sequencing. The Qiagen DNeasy Blood Extraction Kit was used to extract genomic DNA from the blood cell samples. These data come from a study of cytomegalovirus exposure and HLA in healthy donors (dated by TCRdb to about 2017). About the investigation overall: According to an earlier analysis of several hundred of the donors, some 180 million T cells yielded 90 million to 130 million unique TCR beta sequences and approximately 280 Gb of sequence data. Approximately 310 gigabases of sequencing data and 70 million to 100 million unique TCR sequences were included in an early release covering roughly 700 HLA-typed donors. The genetic ancestry cluster associated with self-reported Caucasian donors included 81% of the 398 genotyped donors. The study was designed to test whether signatures of past pathogen exposure could be identified by cataloging public T cell receptors. Using immunosequencing, the study profiled T cell repertoires from 666 subjects and related those repertoires to cytomegalovirus serostatus. In addition to the first cohort of 666 subjects, a separate validation cohort of approximately 130 different subjects was used. The study combined high-throughput TCR immunosequencing, statistical association of individual TCRs with disease status, and machine learning to predict cytomegalovirus infection status. To study patterns of TCR occurrence, a later analysis re-analyzed previously published TCR beta repertoires from more than 550 donors and added high-resolution HLA genotyping. The later analysis used no new phenotypic data to find candidate immune exposures, relying instead on TCR beta sequences and their occurrence across donors. An earlier analysis of a few hundred of the donors applied high-throughput TCR beta sequencing to assess whether each TCR beta V gene segment acted as functional or pseudogenic. Donor age, sex, ethnicity and CMV serostatus were collected together with the repertoire data. A later genetic analysis took genome-wide SNP genotypes for about 65% of the roughly 670 donors and used that subset as a discovery cohort. Every discovery cohort repertoire had been produced on one sequencing platform. HLA typing included class I and class II loci at four-digit resolution. Typing coverage differed by locus: A, B, C, DRB1 and DQB1 were typed in about 620-640 donors, DQA1 in 500 to 550, DPA1 in 606, and DPB1 in 450 to 490. About five DR-DQ haplotypes were handled as single units for association and clustering, since linkage in the cohort was strong. Among about 390 genotyped donors of the cohort, an average of approximately 240,000 unique TCR beta nucleotide sequences were sequenced per donor, around a sixth of them non-productive. General conclusions and limits of the study: Immune exposure information for the cohort was limited to CMV serostatus. Because counts were too low, some 17 rarely observed V segments, including chromosome 9 orphons, were excluded from the earlier analysis of 587 of the donors. In vitro tests confirmed that a few of the cytomegalovirus-associated TCR beta chains recognize cytomegalovirus antigens. The authors suggested that the approach could potentially be generalized to other disease states and immunological phenotypes. Correlated functional status among segregating V segments might be attributable to linkage disequilibrium, but an unknown experimental factor could not be ruled out. While some public TCRs were present in many individuals, most TCR sequences turned up only very rarely across donors. Strong co-occurrence of HLA alleles, especially DR and DQ, made assigning TCR associations to individual alleles difficult. In a later analysis, HLA-associated TCR beta chains were found to be more clonally expanded and to have lower generation probabilities than equally common non-associated chains. V-gene and J-gene trimming of TCR beta chains was associated with a missense DCLRE1C variant in a later genetic analysis, and the association was replicated in an independent cohort. Sequencing depth was assumed to be roughly uniform across donors in the presence/absence analyses, though that assumption may not hold. Some IMGT-functional V segments, including TRBV6-2 and TRBV6-3, could not be distinguished by the 87-base-pair reads and were therefore excluded. A cluster of highly shared sequence variants was judged likely to represent a technical artifact of the sequencing pipeline. HLA typing was unavailable for some donors at each locus, so association tests used only the typed subset. A further reported finding was that TCR beta sequences accurately predicted the HLA-A and HLA-B alleles for most subjects in the first cohort. An earlier analysis of approximately 600 of the donors showed that most TCR beta V segments appeared in productive rearrangements either about 87% or about 30% of the time, which broadly matched IMGT annotations. According to a later analysis, parvovirus B19, influenza, CMV and Epstein-Barr virus appeared linked to several top co-occurrence clusters. In the study, approximately 150 TCR beta chains were listed as associated with cytomegalovirus. Only TCR beta chains were sequenced in this cohort, and the absence of alpha or paired-chain data limited detectable features. Most CMV-associated TCR beta chains appeared to be HLA-restricted in a later analysis, and the HLA associations seemed to be driven largely by CMV exposure. In a later analysis, TCR association rates were found to vary across HLA loci, with the most associated TCRs seen for DRB1 alleles and the fewest for HLA-C alleles. The classifier was reported to diagnose cytomegalovirus status with high specificity and sensitivity in both the original cohort and the validation cohort. A later genetic analysis reported fewer N-insertions in productive TCRs among donors in an Asian-associated ancestry cluster than the approximately 670-donor mean. A later analysis associated 15,000 to 20,000 TCR beta sequences with specific HLA alleles at a false discovery rate of 0.05.

Including cysteine and phenylalanine, the CDR3 has 15 amino acids. Of all the DNA, just the CDR3 is kept, 45 bases in frame from base 1. Taken from the germline V gene, the CDR1 and CDR2 loops are SGHTA and FQGNSA. The V and J ends are trimmed by 5 bases and 0 bases, leaving 12 bases between them. The sample consisted of PBMCs. This TCR derives from a girl aged 2-10 years in good health and CMV-seropositive. The sequence joins TRBV7-2 to TRBJ2-3, and the D gene may be TRBD2, 5 bases matching. CDR3 region: CASSDGGHSTDTQYF. The DNA sequence is as follows: TGTGCCAGCAGCGACGGCGGGCATAGCACAGATACGCAGTATTTT.